Listed below are T cell receptor beta chains from one sample, sequenced in a study of PD-L1 blockade in urothelial cancer. Libraries were prepared by immunoSEQ multiplex PCR; TCRdb keeps only in-frame clonotypes and omits some of them. Of fewer than 90,000 clones listed, under 95% are singletons. The starting material was PBMCs, obtained around atezolizumab (anti-PD-L1) treatment. The receptors come from a woman of 80 years or more with urothelial cancer. CDR3s include the opening cysteine and the closing phenylalanine or tryptophan. The D gene is left open where the match is weak. Expanded clones are given a class, and other clones once, few, many or no size at all.

.	TRBJ2-3	.	TRBV28	TGTGCCAGCAGTTCCCCCGAGAGCGATACGCAGTATTTT	CASSSPESDTQYF
.	TRBJ1-4	.	TRBV5-1	TGCGCCAGCAGCTTGGCCGGGTCAACTAATGAAAAACTGTTTTTT	CASSLAGSTNEKLFF
TRBD2	TRBJ2-1	.	TRBV6-6	TGTGCCAGCAGTTACTCTCCTAGCGGAACAGACAATGAGCAGTTCTTC	CASSYSPSGTDNEQFF
TRBD1	TRBJ1-1	.	TRBV5-1	TGCGCCAGCAGCGGGGGGGACAGGGGTAGCACTGAAGCTTTCTTT	CASSGGDRGSTEAFF
.	TRBJ1-1	.	TRBV6-5	TGTGCCAGCAGTCGAAACCGGGACACTGAAGCTTTCTTT	CASSRNRDTEAFF
.	TRBJ2-7	.	TRBV29-1	TGCAGCGTAGGGGGGGCAGCGCGCACCTACGAGCAGTACTTC	CSVGGAARTYEQYF
.	TRBJ1-2	.	TRBV29-1	TGCAGCGTTGGGTGGAGTAACTATGGCTACACCTTC	CSVGWSNYGYTF
.	TRBJ2-5	.	TRBV28	TGTGCCAGCAGGGGCGAGACCCAGTACTTC	CASRGETQYF
TRBD2	TRBJ2-3	few	TRBV6-5	TGTGCCACCCAGATTAGCGGGGCAAACACAGATACGCAGTATTTT	CATQISGANTDTQYF
TRBD1	TRBJ1-2	once	TRBV5-5	TGTGCCAGCAGCGCGGGACAGGGAGACTATGGCTACACCTTC	CASSAGQGDYGYTF
.	TRBJ1-1	once	TRBV10-3	TGTGCCATCAGTGGACAGACGAACACTGAAGCTTTCTTT	CAISGQTNTEAFF
.	TRBJ1-5	.	TRBV6-5	TGTGCCAGCAGTTACAGCGGGGGCAATCAGCCCCAGCATTTT	CASSYSGGNQPQHF